The entry that follows covers one T cell receptor beta chain sequence. As handled by the study authors: Reference gene primers were amplified, and this amplification served to estimate nucleated cell counts. Here immunoSEQ multiplex PCR was the method, and the copy in TCRdb shows in-frame clones only, minus some. Clone size and V and J calls were adopted from that table, with D and trimming inferred from the DNA. The sample consists of under 95,000 clones, about 80% of them appearing once. This entry comes from a study of blood T cell repertoires in COVID-19. Overall study: Samples came from the United States, Italy and Spain, spanning acute and convalescent COVID-19. T cells, B-cell-depleted T cells, or PBMCs provided the cDNA or gDNA that served as material.

The TCR comes from a man in his forties or fifties with acute or convalescent COVID-19. Sequencing was performed on peripheral blood.

CDR3 amino acids: CSASRGSLQPQHF. The CDR3 DNA reads TGCAGTGCTAGTAGGGGTTCACTTCAGCCCCAGCATTTT. J is TRBJ1-5 and V is TRBV20-1, with D possibly matching TRBD1 (5 bases). The CDR3 consists of 13 residues. Between the trimmed V and J ends, which lost 3 bases and 6 bases, there was a span of 12 bases. Per germline, CDR1 DFQATT and CDR2 SNEGSKA (reference sequence).